This TCR beta chain is drawn from a study of blood T cell repertoires in COVID-19. Method: immunoSEQ multiplex PCR; TCRdb's copy keeps in-frame clones and lacks some. Here the sample spans approximately 200,000 clones, approximately 79% being singletons. CDR3 size: 17 residues. Looked up from germline, CDR1 is SGHTA and CDR2 is FQGTGA. Trimming stripped 2 bases from V and 8 bases from J, with 22 bases between. Sequences were obtained from peripheral blood. The receptor was derived from a human donor in a cohort sampled during active COVID-19. The chain carries TRBV7-3 and TRBJ2-1, with TRBD2 as a possible D gene (6 bases). This chain's CDR3 is CASSLGDPGLKGDEQFF. The CDR3 DNA sequence: TGTGCCAGCAGCTTAGGCGACCCGGGACTCAAAGGCGATGAGCAGTTCTTC. The full variable domain, rest sourced from reference TRBV7-3 and TRBJ2-1, is GAGVSQTPSNKVTEKGKYVELRCDPISGHTALYWYRQSLGQGPEFLIYFQGTGAADDSGLPNDRFFAVRPEGSVSTLKIQRTERGDSAVYLCASSLGDPGLKGDEQFFGPGTRLTVL.